This TCR beta chain was identified during a study of early T cells in non-severe SARS-CoV-2 infection. Study-wide context: Bulk RNA isolated from unsorted whole blood underwent sequencing; chains were not paired.

Germline CDR1 reads MNHEY; CDR2 reads SVGAGI. The CDR3 runs 15 residues. The V gene end was trimmed by 6 bases and the J gene end by 0 bases; junction bases not matched to a gene: 8. Researchers attached unique molecular identifiers to individual cDNA molecules. TCRdb re-called the 5' RACE reads with MiXCR, one entry per CDR3 protein. The top ten clones hold about 15% of a sample with about 50,000 distinct CDR3 sequences, about 9.3% of them seen once. The sequenced sample was whole blood. This receptor was taken from an adult who was a healthcare worker with PCR-confirmed SARS-CoV-2 infection or an uninfected control (not recorded which). The rearrangement joins TRBV6-5 to TRBJ2-7, with 7 bases that match TRBD1. The CDR3 sequence: CASSSGQVASYEQYF. As DNA, the CDR3 is TGTGCCAGCAGCTCCGGACAGGTGGCCTCCTACGAGCAGTACTTC.